Below, 4 T cell receptor beta chains from the same sample are listed, as sequenced in a study of PD-1 blockade in classical Hodgkin lymphoma. The time point here: newly diagnosed, previously untreated cHL patient sample. Magnetic negative selection was used to purify CD4+ T cells from PBMCs that had been thawed. This table comes from immunoSEQ multiplex PCR, and its TCRdb copy is limited to in-frame clones, with some not included. The data contain about 22,000 clones, around 90% of them singletons. The sequenced material came from CD4+ T cells from blood. All receptors derive from a human donor with classical Hodgkin lymphoma.

The chain links TRBV6-1 to TRBJ1-1; D is unresolved. V gave up 4 bases and J gave up 1 base, with 10 bases separating them. There are 14 residues in the CDR3. Germline values: CDR1 MNHNS, CDR2 SASEGT. The CDR3 DNA sequence: TGTGCCAGCAGTGTTTCCGGTGGGAACACTGAAGCTTTCTTT. Protein sequence: CASSVSGGNTEAFF.

The rearrangement joins TRBV6-6 to TRBJ2-1; no clear D. The CDR3 is made up of 14 amino acids. V was trimmed by 6 bases and J by 5 bases, leaving 14 bases between them. Germline V gene lookup returns CDR1 MNHNY and CDR2 SVGAGI (reference sequence). The CDR3 DNA reads as TGTGCCAGCAGCCCTCTCCTAGGGAACAATGAGCAGTTCTTC. Its translation is CASSPLLGNNEQFF.

V gene TRBV11-2 combines with J gene TRBJ2-7; D remains ambiguous. The germline CDR1 and CDR2 sequences are SGHAT and FQNNGV. V was pared by 1 base and J by 4 bases, with 8 bases between. The CDR3 has 13 amino acids. The CDR3 region has the DNA TGTGCCAGCAGCTTAGTACGGTTGTACGAGCAGTACTTC. Its translation is CASSLVRLYEQYF.

The rearrangement links TRBV19 to TRBJ1-5; D is uncertain. Germline loops: CDR1 LNHDA, CDR2 SQIVND (reference sequence). Trimming pared 5 bases from V and 0 bases from J, leaving 11 bases between. The CDR3 extends over 15 amino acids. The CDR3: CASSPAPHSNQPQHF. The CDR3 region has the DNA TGTGCCAGTAGTCCAGCCCCTCATAGCAATCAGCCCCAGCATTTT.